One and the same sample provided the 7 T cell receptor beta chains below, sequenced in a study of blood T cell repertoires in COVID-19. Repertoires were generated with immunoSEQ multiplex PCR, while TCRdb's copy carries only in-frame clones and drops some. The sample lists around 170,000 clones; about 86% were seen once. The sample was peripheral blood. These TCRs come from a man in his thirties or forties with active or convalescent COVID-19.

The chain employs TRBV5-5 and TRBJ2-3; 7 bases are a match to TRBD1. Looked up from germline, CDR1 is SGHKS and CDR2 is YYEKEE (reference sequence). This CDR3 comprises 15 residues. The J segment lost 4 bases and the V segment lost 3 bases, leaving 8 bases of the junction unmatched. CDR3 DNA sequence: TGTGCCAGCAGCTACGGACAGGCTCTGGCAGATACGCAGTATTTT. It translates to CASSYGQALADTQYF.

This sequence joins TRBV27 and TRBJ2-7, with 8 bases aligning to TRBD2. Germline CDR1 MNHEY, CDR2 SMNVEV (reference sequence). Unmatched junction bases numbered 4, after V lost 3 bases and J lost 3 bases. This CDR3 is built from 14 residues. The CDR3 loop reads CASSFREGFYEQYF. As DNA, the CDR3 is TGTGCCAGCAGTTTCCGGGAGGGCTTCTACGAGCAGTACTTC.

The rearrangement uses TRBV5-4 and TRBJ1-1; perhaps TRBD1 as D (6 bases). Looked up from germline, CDR1 is SGHNT and CDR2 is YYREEE (reference sequence). Trimming pared 0 bases from V and 1 base from J, leaving 10 bases between. The CDR3 sequence is 15 residues long. Written as DNA, the CDR3 is TGTGCCAGCAGCTTGGTCGGCAGGGGGAACACTGAAGCTTTCTTT. It codes for CASSLVGRGNTEAFF. The full variable domain, its missing parts supplied by reference TRBV5-4 and TRBJ1-1, is ETGVTQSPTHLIKTRGQQVTLRCSSQSGHNTVSWYQQALGQGPQFIFQYYREEENGRGNFPPRFSGLQFPNYSSELNVNALELDDSALYLCASSLVGRGNTEAFFGQGTRLTVV.

The rearrangement uses TRBV7-9 and TRBJ1-1; D remains unclear. The germline V and J ends were trimmed by 5 bases and 0 bases, with 13 bases remaining between them. Per germline, CDR1 SEHNR and CDR2 FQNEAQ (reference sequence). The CDR3 has 15 amino acids. This CDR3 reads CASSLGGNMNTEAFF. The CDR3 bases are TGTGCCAGCAGCCTTGGAGGGAATATGAACACTGAAGCTTTCTTT.

The J gene is TRBJ1-2, the V gene TRBV28; 8 nucleotides line up with TRBD1. CDR1 MDHEN and CDR2 SYDVKM come from the germline V gene. With V trimmed by 4 bases and J by 11 bases, 9 bases remained unmatched. CDR3 length: 13 residues. DNA of the CDR3: TGTGCCAGCAGTTCACGGGACAGGCCCCAATACACCTTC. Its translation: CASSSRDRPQYTF.

This clone was counted a few times. V is TRBV7-2 and J is TRBJ1-1; TRBD1 agrees at 12 bases. Trimming at V came to 5 bases and at J to 0 bases, leaving 1 base not matched to a gene. Germline CDR1 is SGHTA and CDR2 is FQGNSA. This CDR3 has 15 amino acids. Here the CDR3 reads CASSGDRGLNTEAFF. For the CDR3, the DNA is TGTGCCAGCAGCGGGGACAGGGGGCTGAACACTGAAGCTTTCTTT.

This clone was recorded once. The chain employs TRBV5-1 and TRBJ1-2; D ambiguous. V was clipped by 6 bases and J by 5 bases, with 14 bases between them. The CDR3 sequence is 13 residues long. Germline CDR1 reads SGHRS; CDR2 reads YFSETQ. CDR3 residues: CASTGGWDYGYTF. CDR3 nucleotides: TGCGCCAGCACTGGAGGGTGGGATTATGGCTACACCTTC.